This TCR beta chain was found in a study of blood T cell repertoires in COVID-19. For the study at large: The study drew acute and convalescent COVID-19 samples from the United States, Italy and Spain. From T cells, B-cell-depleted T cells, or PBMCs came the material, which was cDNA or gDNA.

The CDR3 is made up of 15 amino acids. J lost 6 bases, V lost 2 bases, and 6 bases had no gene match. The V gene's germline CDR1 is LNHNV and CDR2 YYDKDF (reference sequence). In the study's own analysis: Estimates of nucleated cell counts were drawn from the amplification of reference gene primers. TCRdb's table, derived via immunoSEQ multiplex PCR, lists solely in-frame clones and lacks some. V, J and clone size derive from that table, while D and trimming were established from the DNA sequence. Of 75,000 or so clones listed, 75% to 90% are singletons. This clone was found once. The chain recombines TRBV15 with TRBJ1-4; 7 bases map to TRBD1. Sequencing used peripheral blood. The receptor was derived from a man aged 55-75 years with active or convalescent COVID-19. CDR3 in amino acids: CATSRNRQGDEKLFF. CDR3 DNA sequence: TGTGCCACCAGCAGAAACAGACAGGGCGATGAAAAACTGTTTTTT. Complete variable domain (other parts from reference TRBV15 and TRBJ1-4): DAMVIQNPRYQVTQFGKPVTLSCSQTLNHNVMYWYQQKSSQAPKLLFHYYDKDFNNEADTPDNFQSRRPNTSFCFLDIRSPGLGDTAMYLCATSRNRQGDEKLFFGSGTQLSVL.